The 24 T cell receptor beta chains below come from one sample, sequenced in a study of T cell responses to AZD1222 COVID-19 vaccine (dated by TCRdb to the early 2020s). Library construction relied on the immunoSEQ multiplex PCR assay. The source is immuneACCESS, and TCRdb retained only in-frame sequences with V and J called. Part of the clones is not carried over; for the studies checked, unresolved V genes explain less than half of this, and the remainder is unexplained. In all, the sample holds 150,000 to 200,000 clones, and almost 95% of those were seen once. The top ten clonotypes cover 1% to 1.5% of the sample. Sample time point, as interpreted from the label and publication: baseline before first vaccination. The specimen comprised peripheral blood, sampled on day 0 of AZD1222 vaccination. Source of these receptors: an adult in good health.

The chain combines TRBV5-5 with TRBJ1-1; D is perhaps TRBD1 (6 bases). V was trimmed by 6 bases and J by 4 bases, leaving 16 bases between them. The CDR3 is made up of 14 amino acids. Looked up from germline, CDR1 is SGHKS and CDR2 is YYEKEE (reference sequence). CDR3 DNA: TGTGCCAGCACCCAGGATGGGGGCCTCACTGAAGCTTTCTTT. It translates to CASTQDGGLTEAFF.

V gene TRBV16 combines with J gene TRBJ2-3; TRBD2 matches 7 bases. The CDR3 runs to 12 residues. The germline CDR1 and CDR2 sequences are KGHSY and FQNENV. The J segment lost 5 bases and the V segment lost 4 bases, leaving 0 bases of the junction unmatched. Here the CDR3 DNA reads TGTGCCAGCAGCCGGGGGGGAGATACGCAGTATTTT. This codes for CASSRGGDTQYF.

This chain uses TRBV5-1 with TRBJ1-2; the match to TRBD1 covers 9 bases. Germline V gene lookup returns CDR1 SGHRS and CDR2 YFSETQ. Trimming took 0 bases from V and 2 from J; bases not matched to a gene: 8. The CDR3 is made up of 17 amino acids. CDR3 region: CASSLGAGTGPNYGYTF. The CDR3 region has the DNA TGCGCCAGCAGCTTGGGTGCGGGGACAGGGCCCAACTATGGCTACACCTTC.

The chain combines TRBV29-1 with TRBJ2-7; D not certain. Germline CDR1 reads SQVTM; CDR2 reads ANQGSEA. The V end lost 0 bases, the J end lost 3 bases, and 12 bases lay between the germline ends. The CDR3 length is 14 residues. The CDR3 protein is CSVEEGNGRYEQYF. CDR3 in DNA: TGCAGCGTTGAAGAAGGGAACGGGCGCTACGAGCAGTACTTC.

The DNA for the CDR3 is TGTGCCAGCAGGCGACAGGGAGAGGGTGAAAAACTGTTTTTT. Protein product: CASRRQGEGEKLFF. V and J are TRBV27 and TRBJ1-4, with 7 bases identical to TRBD1. V shed 6 bases, J shed 7 bases, and the junction held 8 bases outside the gene matches. The CDR3 contains 14 residues. The germline CDR1 and CDR2 sequences are MNHEY and SMNVEV (reference sequence).

To note about this clone: The junction shows a germline mismatch at one end, possibly a read error. This same CDR3 is encoded by further DNA sequences in the sample. The chain couples TRBV6-5 to TRBJ2-5; tentatively, D is TRBD2 (6 bases). The germline V gene encodes CDR1 MNHEY and CDR2 SVGAGI. This CDR3 spans 11 amino acids. In DNA form, the CDR3 reads TGTGCTAGCAGAGAGGAGGGGACCCAGTACTTC. Translating it yields CASREEGTQYF.

This clone has only one observation. V is TRBV30 and J is TRBJ1-2; 12 bases agree with TRBD1. CDR3 length: 15 residues. The germline V gene encodes CDR1 GTSNPN and CDR2 SVGIG (reference sequence). V gave up 2 bases and J gave up 8 bases; unmatched junction bases: 9. As DNA, the CDR3 is TGTGCCTGGAGTTTACGGGACAGGGGGCGAGGAGGCTACACCTTC. The encoded protein is CAWSLRDRGRGGYTF.

This clone was observed a few times. This chain links TRBV6-5 with TRBJ1-1, with D possibly being TRBD1 (5 bases). The CDR3 loop spans 15 amino acids. The germline CDR1 and CDR2 sequences are MNHEY and SVGAGI. Trimming removed 0 bases at V and 6 bases at J, with 14 bases between. CDR3 protein: CASSYSTQVGSEAFF. The CDR3 DNA reads TGTGCCAGCAGTTACTCGACACAGGTGGGCTCTGAAGCTTTCTTT.

This chain connects TRBV24-1 to TRBJ2-7; D gene ambiguous. The germline V gene encodes CDR1 KGHDR and CDR2 SFDVKD. V lost 1 base, J lost 5 bases, and 14 bases lay in between. There are 15 residues in the CDR3. The CDR3 reads CATSDFSQGSDEQYF. The CDR3 DNA reads as TGTGCCACCAGTGATTTTAGCCAAGGATCCGACGAGCAGTACTTC.

This clone was seen once. The CDR3 nucleotides are TGCAGCGTTGCCCGAACACCCCTTGCCCATGGCAGGGGGAATGAGCAGTTCTTC. Protein sequence: CSVARTPLAHGRGNEQFF. V and J are TRBV29-1 and TRBJ2-1, with TRBD1 matching 7 bases. V was pared by 4 bases and J by 7 bases, with 22 bases of the junction left unmatched. CDR3 length equals 18 residues. In germline, CDR1 is SQVTM, CDR2 ANQGSEA.

This clone has only one observation. The chain employs TRBV19 and TRBJ2-6; D possibly corresponds to TRBD1 (6 bases). The CDR3 consists of 17 residues. Germline V gene lookup returns CDR1 LNHDA and CDR2 SQIVND (reference sequence). The V end was cut by 5 bases, the J end by 0 bases, with 14 bases between. The CDR3 is CASSWGRINSGANVLTF. CDR3 DNA: TGTGCCAGTAGTTGGGGGCGGATCAACTCTGGGGCCAACGTCCTGACTTTC.

The rearrangement links TRBV7-8 to TRBJ1-5; D gene unclear. Germline lookup yields CDR1 SGHVS and CDR2 FQNEAQ. The CDR3 extends over 16 amino acids. V dropped 1 base and J dropped 0 bases, with 10 bases sitting between them. The DNA for the CDR3 is TGTGCCAGCAGCTTAGATTACAGCTATAGCAATCAGCCCCAGCATTTT. Its protein product is CASSLDYSYSNQPQHF.

This chain uses TRBV10-2 with TRBJ2-1, with 8 bases fitting TRBD1. CDR1 is WSHSY and CDR2 is SAAADI in the germline V gene. This CDR3 is built from 18 residues. CDR3 loop: CARGTRFEMGQDGNEQFF. The CDR3 DNA is TGCGCTCGGGGTACGCGTTTTGAGATGGGACAGGATGGGAATGAGCAGTTCTTC.

This rearrangement joins TRBV7-2 to TRBJ1-3; no clear D. Trimming removed 5 bases from V and 2 bases from J, with 7 bases in between. Germline-derived CDR1 and CDR2 are SGHTA and FQGNSA. CDR3 length: 13 amino acids. CDR3 DNA sequence: TGTGCCAGCAGCCCCCACACTGGAAACACCATATATTTT. Its protein product is CASSPHTGNTIYF.

The chain uses TRBV15 and TRBJ1-1; D is perhaps TRBD1 (5 bases). CDR1 and CDR2 from the germline V gene are LNHNV and YYDKDF (reference sequence). There are 17 residues in the CDR3. Trimming removed 2 bases from V and 4 bases from J, with 20 bases in between. CDR3 in amino acids: CATSRPRGLSEGTEAFF. CDR3 bases: TGTGCCACCAGCAGACCTAGGGGTTTATCGGAGGGCACTGAAGCTTTCTTT.

This clone was seen just once. The chain joins TRBV28 to TRBJ1-1, with TRBD1 matching 7 bases. In germline, CDR1 is MDHEN, CDR2 SYDVKM. The CDR3 runs to 14 residues. J gave up 0 bases and V 5 bases, and 3 bases lay outside the gene matches. CDR3 bases: TGTGCCAGCAGTACAGGACAGGTGAACACTGAAGCTTTCTTT. This gives the protein CASSTGQVNTEAFF.

The chain joins TRBV5-8 to TRBJ2-5; 10 positions agree with TRBD1. Per germline, CDR1 SGHTS and CDR2 YDEGEE. Trimming removed 4 bases from V and 4 bases from J; junction bases left unmatched: 7. This CDR3 comprises 15 residues. This CDR3 reads CASSLRTGGGETQYF. The CDR3 region has the DNA TGTGCCAGCAGCCTGAGGACAGGGGGGGGAGAGACCCAGTACTTC.

The chain is built from TRBV6-5 and TRBJ2-2; D might be TRBD1 (6 bases). The CDR3 contains 13 residues. The V gene's germline CDR1 is MNHEY and CDR2 SVGAGI. The V and J ends lost 6 bases and 1 base respectively, with 6 bases between them. The CDR3 nucleotides are TGTGCCAGCAGGACAGGGAACACCGGGGAGCTGTTTTTT. This sequence encodes CASRTGNTGELFF.

The gene calls are TRBV7-2 and TRBJ2-2; D may be TRBD2 (5 bases). Germline loops: CDR1 SGHTA, CDR2 FQGNSA. V shed 1 base and J shed 7 bases, with 16 bases lying between them. CDR3 length: 16 residues. The CDR3 DNA is TGTGCCAGCAGCTTAGGGTTCGGCGGGTACAACGGGGAGCTGTTTTTT. Its translation is CASSLGFGGYNGELFF.

The rearrangement joins TRBV5-4 to TRBJ1-2; D perhaps matches TRBD1 (5 bases). The CDR3 spans 17 residues. Germline CDR1 and CDR2: SGHNT and YYREEE (reference sequence). Trimming pared 0 bases from V and 0 bases from J, leaving 15 bases between. CDR3: CASSLEAGPLPNYGYTF. Here the CDR3 DNA reads TGTGCCAGCAGCTTGGAGGCAGGGCCGCTCCCTAACTATGGCTACACCTTC.

This rearrangement joins TRBV11-3 to TRBJ2-1; 7 bases fit TRBD1. Germline CDR1 reads SGHNT; CDR2 reads YENEEA. The V and J ends lost 1 base and 6 bases, in that order; junction bases with no gene match: 12. This CDR3 contains 17 residues. The CDR3 region has the DNA TGTGCCAGCAGCTTAGGCGAAGGGGGCGCGGGTCCCAATGAGCAGTTCTTC. Its translation: CASSLGEGGAGPNEQFF.

This chain uses TRBV7-2 with TRBJ2-1, with TRBD1 matching 9 bases. The CDR3 loop spans 15 amino acids. V gave up 5 bases and J gave up 7 bases; unmatched junction bases: 9. Looked up from germline, CDR1 is SGHTA and CDR2 is FQGNSA. The CDR3 DNA reads TGTGCCAGCAGCCTACAGGGGGCATCGGGTAATGAGCAGTTCTTC. As protein: CASSLQGASGNEQFF.

The V call is TRBV7-9, the J call TRBJ1-1; possibly TRBD1 for D (6 bases). CDR1 and CDR2 (germline): SEHNR, FQNEAQ (reference sequence). With 1 base removed from V and 2 bases from J, the gap between germline ends came to 8 bases. The CDR3 contains 14 residues. The CDR3 reads CASSLGQENTEAFF. CDR3 coding DNA: TGTGCCAGCAGCTTAGGACAGGAAAACACTGAAGCTTTCTTT.

The J gene is TRBJ1-5, the V gene TRBV12-3 or TRBV12-4; D is unresolved. This CDR3 comprises 12 residues. V was trimmed by 7 bases and J by 4 bases, leaving 8 bases between them. As DNA, the CDR3 is TGTGCCAGCAATACGCCAAATCAGCCCCAGCATTTT. As protein: CASNTPNQPQHF.